What follows are 32 T cell receptor beta chains derived from one specimen sequenced in a study of cytomegalovirus exposure and HLA in healthy donors. The PCR had 60 Vbeta and 13 Jbeta primers. Libraries were prepared by immunoSEQ multiplex PCR; TCRdb keeps only in-frame clonotypes and omits some of them. This table holds roughly 120,000 clones, under 85% found once. What was sequenced was PBMCs. The receptors were gathered from a human donor in good health.

This chain uses TRBV19 with TRBJ2-3, with 9 bases identical to TRBD1. The V and J ends lost 6 bases and 8 bases, in that order; junction bases with no gene match: 15. The CDR3 runs to 16 residues. The germline V gene encodes CDR1 LNHDA and CDR2 SQIVND (reference sequence). The DNA of the CDR3 is TGTGCCAGTAGACCTATCGGGACAGGGATTACGGGTACGCAGTATTTT. It is translated as CASRPIGTGITGTQYF. The entire variable domain, with the rest obtained from reference TRBV19 and TRBJ2-3, is as follows: DGGITQSPKYLFRKEGQNVTLSCEQNLNHDAMYWYRQDPGQGLRLIYYSQIVNDFQKGDIAEGYSVSREKKESFPLTVTSAQKNPTAFYLCASRPIGTGITGTQYFGPGTRLTVL.

The chain is built from TRBV5-1 and TRBJ1-3; D is unclear. Trimming removed 0 bases at V and 0 bases at J, with 13 bases between. The CDR3 is 17 residues long. Germline V CDR1 and CDR2: SGHRS, YFSETQ. This CDR3 reads CASSLGRASASGNTIYF. The CDR3 bases are TGCGCCAGCAGCTTGGGGCGGGCGTCCGCCTCTGGAAACACCATATATTTT. Complete variable domain (other parts from reference TRBV5-1 and TRBJ1-3): KAGVTQTPRYLIKTRGQQVTLSCSPISGHRSVSWYQQTPGQGLQFLFEYFSETQRNKGNFPGRFSGRQFSNSRSEMNVSTLELGDSALYLCASSLGRASASGNTIYFGEGSWLTVV.

A single count supports this clone. The chain has TRBV5-1 and TRBJ1-2, with D possibly matching TRBD1 (6 bases). Trimming stripped 4 bases from V and 10 bases from J, with 20 bases between. Germline V gene lookup returns CDR1 SGHRS and CDR2 YFSETQ. The CDR3 consists of 14 residues. CDR3 sequence: CASSPFDRSAVYTF. The CDR3 DNA sequence: TGCGCCAGCAGCCCTTTCGACAGGTCTGCTGTCTACACCTTC.

The chain is built from TRBV10-2 and TRBJ1-1; the match to TRBD1 covers 9 bases. V was pared by 6 bases and J by 5 bases, with 7 bases of the junction left unmatched. This CDR3 contains 14 residues. Germline V gives CDR1 WSHSY, CDR2 SAAADI. The CDR3 loop reads CASSLGTGSTEAFF. The CDR3 DNA follows: TGCGCCAGCAGCCTCGGGACAGGGAGTACTGAAGCTTTCTTT.

This sequence joins TRBV29-1 and TRBJ2-1; 10 bases are shared with TRBD2. In germline, CDR1 is SQVTM, CDR2 ANQGSEA. Trimming at V came to 5 bases and at J to 0 bases, leaving 7 bases not matched to a gene. The CDR3 is 16 residues long. The CDR3 nucleotides are TGCAGCGTTTCCCGTAGCGGGAGGCCCTCCTACAATGAGCAGTTCTTC. The encoded protein is CSVSRSGRPSYNEQFF.

The genes are TRBV11-2 and TRBJ2-5; 8 bases are shared with TRBD1. Trimming took 4 bases from V and 5 from J; bases not matched to a gene: 9. The V gene's germline CDR1 is SGHAT and CDR2 FQNNGV. This CDR3 contains 15 residues. CDR3 sequence reads: CASSSPRRGQETQYF. CDR3 DNA: TGTGCCAGCAGCTCCCCACGCAGGGGGCAGGAGACCCAGTACTTC.

The V and J genes are TRBV19 and TRBJ1-1, with D possibly TRBD1 on 6 matching bases. Germline CDR1 LNHDA, CDR2 SQIVND (reference sequence). The CDR3 has 13 residues. Trimming left V 10 bases short and J 3 bases short, with 15 bases between. CDR3 residues: CAIHREGDTEAFF. The CDR3 nucleotides are TGTGCCATACACAGGGAGGGGGACACTGAAGCTTTCTTT. Full variable domain (rest looked up from reference TRBV19 and TRBJ1-1): DGGITQSPKYLFRKEGQNVTLSCEQNLNHDAMYWYRQDPGQGLRLIYYSQIVNDFQKGDIAEGYSVSREKKESFPLTVTSAQKNPTAFYLCAIHREGDTEAFFGQGTRLTVV.

The V gene is TRBV6-1, the J gene TRBJ1-2, with TRBD1 identical over 8 bases. CDR1 and CDR2 from the germline V gene are MNHNS and SASEGT. This CDR3 has 13 amino acids. The junction had 3 bases not matched to a gene; V was cut back by 8 bases and J by 1 base. The CDR3 nucleotides read TGTGCCAGCCGACAGGGGCATAACTATGGCTACACCTTC. Translated: CASRQGHNYGYTF.

V gene TRBV7-6 combines with J gene TRBJ1-1; TRBD1 matches 11 bases. Germline CDR1 reads SGHVS; CDR2 reads FNYEAQ. The CDR3 has 15 residues. With 5 bases clipped from V and 2 bases from J, the junction kept 4 bases outside the gene matches. Here the CDR3 reads CASSTWTGGNTEAFF. CDR3 nucleotide sequence: TGTGCCAGCAGCACCTGGACAGGGGGCAACACTGAAGCTTTCTTT.

The J gene is TRBJ1-5, the V gene TRBV28; D gene unclear. The CDR3 extends over 12 amino acids. V lost 6 bases to trimming and J lost 6 bases, with 9 bases between them. Germline CDR1 reads MDHEN; CDR2 reads SYDVKM. CDR3 in amino acids: CASRIRSQPQHF. The CDR3 DNA reads TGTGCCAGCAGAATTAGAAGTCAGCCCCAGCATTTT.

The V gene is TRBV5-1, the J gene TRBJ2-7; weak D call: TRBD2 (5 bases). The CDR3 has 14 residues. Trimming shortened V by 2 bases and J by 7 bases, and 16 bases separated the two germline ends. CDR1 SGHRS and CDR2 YFSETQ come from the germline V gene. CDR3 residues: CASSFMGDFREQYF. As DNA, the CDR3 is TGCGCCAGCAGCTTCATGGGAGACTTCAGGGAGCAGTACTTC.

The chain links TRBV29-1 to TRBJ2-5; 7 bases fit TRBD1. Matching the DNA end better, TRBJ2-7 makes the J call doubtful. From germline, CDR1 is SQVTM and CDR2 ANQGSEA. This CDR3 is 14 amino acids long. CDR3 bases: TGCAGCGTTGTTATAGGGGGCGACTCCTACGAGCAGTACTTC. Encoded protein: CSVVIGGDSYEQYF.

The rearrangement joins TRBV7-2 to TRBJ2-1, with 10 bases that match TRBD2. The germline gives CDR1 SGHTA, CDR2 FQGNSA. Trimming cost V 4 bases and J 5 bases; bases outside gene matches: 5. The CDR3 contains 15 residues. The CDR3 loop reads CASSSFSGRNNEQFF. The CDR3 DNA follows: TGTGCCAGCAGCTCATTTAGCGGGAGGAACAATGAGCAGTTCTTC.

The rearrangement joins TRBV18 to TRBJ2-4, with 7 nucleotides matching TRBD2. The V gene end was trimmed by 5 bases and the J gene end by 5 bases; junction bases not matched to a gene: 6. The CDR3 runs 14 residues. Looked up from germline, CDR1 is KGHSH and CDR2 is LQKENI. CDR3 amino acids: CASSTGRGENIQYF. Here the CDR3 DNA reads TGTGCCAGCTCAACGGGCCGGGGGGAAAACATTCAGTACTTC.

CDR3 amino acids: CASSLAPTGGGYTF. As DNA, the CDR3 is TGTGCCAGCAGCTTAGCGCCAACAGGGGGCGGCTACACCTTC. The gene calls are TRBV7-8 and TRBJ1-2, with 9 bases matching TRBD1. The CDR3 is made up of 14 amino acids. V lost 0 bases to trimming and J lost 8 bases; unmatched junction nucleotides: 4. Per the germline V gene, CDR1 is SGHVS and CDR2 is FQNEAQ. Combining the CDR3 with reference TRBV7-8 and TRBJ1-2 gives the whole variable domain GAGVSQSPRYKVAKRGQDVALRCDPISGHVSLFWYQQALGQGPEFLTYFQNEAQLDKSGLPSDRFFAERPEGSVSTLKIQRTQQEDSAVYLCASSLAPTGGGYTFGSGTRLTVV.

V is TRBV19 and J is TRBJ1-2, with D tentatively TRBD1 (6 bases). V was cut by 6 bases and J by 0 bases, with 23 bases left in between. The CDR3 is 18 amino acids. CDR1 is LNHDA, CDR2 SQIVND, per germline (reference sequence). In nucleotides, the CDR3 is TGTGCCAGTAGAAAGACCAACAGGGCCTCGATAGCTAACTATGGCTACACCTTC. Its translation is CASRKTNRASIANYGYTF.

The chain combines TRBV2 with TRBJ1-3; 7 bases line up with TRBD1. Trimming at V came to 6 bases and at J to 4 bases, leaving 9 bases not matched to a gene. Germline V gene data show CDR1 as SNHLY and CDR2 as FYNNEI. The CDR3 is 15 residues long. In DNA form, the CDR3 reads TGTGCCAGCAGCCCCCTCGGACAGGAGGGAAACACCATATATTTT. This encodes CASSPLGQEGNTIYF. Together with reference TRBV2 and TRBJ1-3, the CDR3 gives the full variable domain: EPEVTQTPSHQVTQMGQEVILRCVPISNHLYFYWYRQILGQKVEFLVSFYNNEISEKSEIFDDQFSVERPDGSNFTLKIRSTKLEDSAMYFCASSPLGQEGNTIYFGEGSWLTVV.

This chain joins TRBV6-5 and TRBJ2-5; unclear D gene. This CDR3 is built from 13 residues. In germline, CDR1 is MNHEY, CDR2 SVGAGI. Trimming stripped 6 bases from V and 4 bases from J, with 12 bases between. The CDR3 is CASRVQVRETQYF. CDR3 in DNA: TGTGCCAGCAGGGTGCAGGTCCGAGAGACCCAGTACTTC.

This clone has a handful of counts. The V call is TRBV2, the J call TRBJ1-1; weak D call: TRBD1 (6 bases). The CDR3 length is 14 residues. Germline V gives CDR1 SNHLY, CDR2 FYNNEI. V lost 6 bases to trimming and J lost 1 base, with 12 bases between them. The CDR3 DNA sequence: TGTGCCAGCAGACAGGGAGCGACGAACACTGAAGCTTTCTTT. Translating gives CASRQGATNTEAFF.

This sequence joins TRBV21-1 and TRBJ1-1. TRBV21-1 is noted as a pseudogene. The length of the CDR3 is 11 residues. The CDR3 loop is CATEKPGEAFF. In DNA form, the CDR3 reads TGTGCCACCGAAAAGCCCGGTGAAGCTTTCTTT.

The genes are TRBV7-8 and TRBJ2-7; TRBD2 might be the D (6 bases). V lost 6 bases and J 6 bases, leaving 18 bases between the germline ends. The CDR3 totals 14 residues. The V gene's germline CDR1 is SGHVS and CDR2 FQNEAQ. CDR3 in DNA: TGTGCCAGCAGTCCTGTCTGGATGGGGGGCGAGCAGTACTTC. Protein sequence: CASSPVWMGGEQYF. The complete variable domain, with remaining parts taken from reference TRBV7-8 and TRBJ2-7, reads GAGVSQSPRYKVAKRGQDVALRCDPISGHVSLFWYQQALGQGPEFLTYFQNEAQLDKSGLPSDRFFAERPEGSVSTLKIQRTQQEDSAVYLCASSPVWMGGEQYFGPGTRLTVT.

The V gene is TRBV4-1, the J gene TRBJ2-7; 7 bases line up with TRBD1. The germline V gene has CDR1 MGHRA and CDR2 YSYEKL. J lost 5 bases, V lost 1 base, and 14 bases had no gene match. The CDR3 extends over 17 amino acids. The CDR3 nucleotides are TGCGCCAGCAGCCAAGGCCCGTCGACAGGGAGAATCCACGAGCAGTACTTC. This codes for CASSQGPSTGRIHEQYF.

The table lists this clone with a few counts. The CDR3 here is CASSESGSPRDEQFF. CDR3 nucleotides: TGTGCCAGCAGTGAATCGGGAAGTCCACGCGATGAGCAGTTCTTC. J is TRBJ2-1 and V is TRBV25-1; D may be TRBD2 (5 bases). The CDR3 loop spans 15 amino acids. Germline V gene sequence: CDR1 MGHDK, CDR2 SYGVNS. Trimming took off 1 base at V and 8 bases at J, with 15 bases between the two ends.

The V gene is TRBV12-5, the J gene TRBJ2-1, with 10 bases lining up with TRBD2. This CDR3 is built from 14 residues. Germline-derived CDR1 and CDR2 are LGHNT and FRNRAP. V shed 6 bases, J shed 3 bases, and the junction held 2 bases outside the gene matches. The CDR3: CASGPSGGYNEQFF. In DNA, the CDR3 is TGTGCTAGTGGCCCTAGCGGGGGCTACAATGAGCAGTTCTTC.

The chain uses TRBV2 and TRBJ2-5, with TRBD1 matching 10 bases. Judging by the DNA end, TRBJ2-7 fits better; the J call may be wrong. The germline V gene encodes CDR1 SNHLY and CDR2 FYNNEI. The CDR3 is made up of 15 amino acids. The CDR3 region has the DNA TGTGCCAGCAGTGAAGGGGACAGGGGCCGGTACGAGCAGTACTTC. It translates to CASSEGDRGRYEQYF.

As concerns this clone: Germline is not matched at one junction end, which may reflect a read error. The same CDR3 is also encoded by other DNA sequences in this sample. The chain joins TRBV27 to TRBJ1-1; D gene uncertain. The CDR3 totals 11 residues. From germline, CDR1 is MNHEY and CDR2 SMNVEV (reference sequence). Here the CDR3 reads CASGVRAQAFF. CDR3 sequence (DNA): TGCGCCAGCGGAGTCCGTGCTCAGGCTTTCTTT.

The chain has TRBV11-1 and TRBJ2-3; 8 bases align to TRBD1. CDR3 length equals 14 residues. Germline CDR1 SGHAT, CDR2 FQDESV (reference sequence). V gave up 5 bases and J gave up 1 base; unmatched junction bases: 2. The CDR3 bases are TGTGCCAGCAGCAAGGGACAGGGCACAGATACGCAGTATTTT. Residues: CASSKGQGTDTQYF.

V usage is TRBV9 and J usage is TRBJ2-3; 7 nucleotides agree with TRBD2. The CDR3 is made up of 15 amino acids. The germline V gene encodes CDR1 SGDLS and CDR2 YYNGEE. V was pared by 4 bases and J by 6 bases, with 11 bases of the junction left unmatched. In DNA, the CDR3 is TGTGCCAGCAGCACCGTGGGGGGGAGTAGCGATACGCAGTATTTT. It translates to CASSTVGGSSDTQYF.

V is TRBV6-5 and J is TRBJ2-5; 9 bases are shared with TRBD2. The DNA end lines up better with TRBJ2-7; the J call may be wrong. Germline lookup yields CDR1 MNHEY and CDR2 SVGAGI. The CDR3 contains 15 residues. The DNA for the CDR3 is TGTGCCAGCAGTTCCGCGGCGGGAGGGACCTACGAGCAGTACTTC. It translates to CASSSAAGGTYEQYF.

V gene TRBV11-1 combines with J gene TRBJ1-4, with D unclear. Trimming shortened V by 3 bases and J by 0 bases, and 14 bases separated the two germline ends. The germline CDR1 and CDR2 sequences are SGHAT and FQDESV (reference sequence). This CDR3 has 17 residues. The CDR3 spells CASSFQSQAATNEKLFF. CDR3 nucleotide sequence: TGTGCCAGCAGCTTCCAGAGCCAGGCCGCAACTAATGAAAAACTGTTTTTT.

This chain joins TRBV7-9 and TRBJ1-1; 10 positions agree with TRBD1. Trimming removed 5 bases from V and 3 bases from J; junction bases left unmatched: 15. In germline, CDR1 is SEHNR, CDR2 FQNEAQ (reference sequence). The CDR3 has 18 residues. CDR3 loop: CASSLGLRDRGLDTEAFF. CDR3 coding DNA: TGTGCCAGCAGCCTAGGATTAAGAGACAGGGGGCTTGACACTGAAGCTTTCTTT. Based on the CDR3 plus reference TRBV7-9 and TRBJ1-1, the full variable domain is DTGVSQNPRHKITKRGQNVTFRCDPISEHNRLYWYRQTLGQGPEFLTYFQNEAQLEKSRLLSDRFSAERPKGSFSTLEIQRTEQGDSAMYLCASSLGLRDRGLDTEAFFGQGTRLTVV.

The chain joins TRBV5-1 to TRBJ2-7; 7 bases align to TRBD1. V was clipped by 0 bases and J by 6 bases; unmatched bases: 12. Germline CDR1 reads SGHRS; CDR2 reads YFSETQ. The CDR3 is made up of 16 amino acids. This CDR3 is CASSLAPGGHLGEQYF. The CDR3 nucleotides read TGCGCCAGCAGCTTGGCCCCAGGGGGACACCTGGGCGAGCAGTACTTC.